This T cell receptor beta chain was profiled in a study of cytomegalovirus exposure and HLA in healthy donors. The table lists this clone with a few counts. Its antigen is currently unknown. Regarding the study as a whole: The investigators catalogued 164 TCR beta chains as cytomegalovirus-associated. When analyzed later, a missense DCLRE1C variant was found to be linked to TCR beta V- and J-gene trimming.

The CDR3 has 15 amino acids. With 0 bases removed from V and 6 bases from J, the gap between germline ends came to 13 bases. The germline V gene has CDR1 SGDLS and CDR2 YYNGEE. Both 60 Vbeta primers and 13 Jbeta primers went into the PCR. The table came from immunoSEQ multiplex PCR; TCRdb's copy has only in-frame clones and leaves some out. This table holds 150,000 to 200,000 clones, 82% found once. Material: PBMCs. The clonotype comes from a girl under 18 in good health and CMV-seropositive. The chain recombines TRBV9 with TRBJ1-5, with no clear D. The CDR3 sequence: CASSVDVGPSQPQHF. The DNA for the CDR3 is TGTGCCAGCAGCGTAGACGTTGGGCCGTCTCAGCCCCAGCATTTT.